This T cell receptor (beta chain) was recovered during a study of blood T cells in healthy people across ages. Per germline, CDR1 MNHEY and CDR2 SMNVEV (reference sequence). Trimming removed 5 bases at V and 0 bases at J, with 13 bases between. CDR3 size: 15 residues. Alongside a J-beta primer mix, a sample-barcoded 5' primer served in a second PCR lasting about 7 to 11 cycles. TCRdb independently ran MiXCR on the 5' RACE reads; one entry per CDR3 protein. Here the sample spans hundreds of thousands of distinct CDR3 sequences, less than 45% being singletons. There were healthy Caucasian individuals from Russia, aged about 6 to 95, serving as donors.

This TCR was sampled from an elderly man in good health. The sample taken for sequencing was blood. This chain links TRBV27 with TRBJ2-5; D remains unclear. This chain's CDR3 is CASSLFPSNQETQYF. The CDR3 coding sequence is TGTGCCAGCAGTCTGTTCCCCTCGAACCAAGAGACCCAGTACTTC.